This T cell receptor (beta chain) was sequenced during a study of T cell responses to AZD1222 COVID-19 vaccine. Study at large: Second-dose timings of about 4 or about 12 weeks were pooled. Study outcomes and limitations: Most donors were white British and more were female, and clonal diversity was possibly underestimated.

The CDR3 runs to 16 residues. J was trimmed by 4 bases and V by 3 bases; bases with no gene match: 10. The germline gives CDR1 GTSNPN, CDR2 SVGIG (reference sequence). This clone is a singleton in its sample. What it binds is unknown. The method was immunoSEQ multiplex PCR; TCRdb's version includes in-frame clones alone and lacks a portion of them. The table lists 150,000 to 200,000 clones, roughly 93% of them singletons. This sequence was found in an adult in good health. This sequence joins TRBV30 and TRBJ2-1; 9 bases fit TRBD2. The source material was peripheral blood, sampled on day 0 of AZD1222 vaccination. The CDR3 DNA reads as TGTGCCTGGAGGCGCCCCGGGACTAGCTGGTACAATGAGCAGTTCTTC. This gives the protein CAWRRPGTSWYNEQFF. The full variable domain, in which reference TRBV30 and TRBJ2-1 provide the parts outside the CDR3, is SQTIHQWPATLVQPVGSPLSLECTVEGTSNPNLYWYRQAAGRGLQLLFYSVGIGQISSEVPQNLSASRPQDRQFILSSKKLLLSDSGFYLCAWRRPGTSWYNEQFFGPGTRLTVL.